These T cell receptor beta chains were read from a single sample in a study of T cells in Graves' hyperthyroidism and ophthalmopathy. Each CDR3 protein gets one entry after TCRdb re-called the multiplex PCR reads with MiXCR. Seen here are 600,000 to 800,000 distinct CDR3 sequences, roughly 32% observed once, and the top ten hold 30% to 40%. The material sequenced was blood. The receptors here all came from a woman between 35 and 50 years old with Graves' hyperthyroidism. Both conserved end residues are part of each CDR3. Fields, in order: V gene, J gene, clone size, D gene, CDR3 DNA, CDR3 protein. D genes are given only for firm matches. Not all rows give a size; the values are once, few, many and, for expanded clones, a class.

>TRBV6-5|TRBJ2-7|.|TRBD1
TGTGCCAGCAGTTACACCCCACCTTATGGGACAGACTTCTACGAGCAGTACTTC
CASSYTPPYGTDFYEQYF
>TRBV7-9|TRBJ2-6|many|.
TGTGCCAGCACCGATGGACTTACCCACCCCAACTCTGGGGCCAACGTCCTGACTTTC
CASTDGLTHPNSGANVLTF
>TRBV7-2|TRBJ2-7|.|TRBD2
TGTGCCAGCAGCTCAAGCGGGGGGCAGTACGAGCAGTGCTTC
CASSSSGGQYEQCF
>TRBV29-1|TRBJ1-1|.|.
TGCAGCCTAGACCGCCAGATGAACACTGAAGCTTTCTTT
CSLDRQMNTEAFF
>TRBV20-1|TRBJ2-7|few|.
TGCAGTGCTAGCGGGAGAGGGGTCGAGCAGTACTTC
CSASGRGVEQYF
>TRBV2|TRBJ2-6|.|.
TGTGCCAGCAGTCCCGGAATGTGGGGGGCCAACGTCCTGACTTTC
CASSPGMWGANVLTF
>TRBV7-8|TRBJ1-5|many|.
TGTGCCAGCAGCTTAGAGCAAGGGCAGAAACGGCATCAGCCCCAGCATTTT
CASSLEQGQKRHQPQHF
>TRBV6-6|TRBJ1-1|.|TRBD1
TGTGCCAGCAGCGTTAGGACAGGAAGGGGGAACACTGAAGCTTTCTTT
CASSVRTGRGNTEAFF
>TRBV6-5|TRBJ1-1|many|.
TGTGCCAGCAGTCGGGGACGGTACACTGAAGCTTTCTTT
CASSRGRYTEAFF
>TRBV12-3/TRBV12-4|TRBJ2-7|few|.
TGTGCCAGCAGTCCGGGACTTCTTACCCTCTACGAGCAGTACTTC
CASSPGLLTLYEQYF
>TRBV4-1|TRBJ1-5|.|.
TGCGCCAGCAGCCAAGAGCGGGAAGGGGGTCAGCCCCAGCATTTT
CASSQEREGGQPQHF
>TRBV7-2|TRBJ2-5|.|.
TGTGCCAGCAGCGGACGGGATCGTCAGACCCAGTGCTTC
CASSGRDRQTQCF
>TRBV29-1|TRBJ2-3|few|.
TGCAGCCCGGGAAAGGACACAGATACGCAGTATTTT
CSPGKDTDTQYF
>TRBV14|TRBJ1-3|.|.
TGTGCCAGCAGCCAAGGGAAGGGTCCAGGTGGAAACACCATATATTTT
CASSQGKGPGGNTIYF
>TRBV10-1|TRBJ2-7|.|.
TGCGCCAGCAGTGAGTCTGGGGTAGCCTACGAGCAGTACTTC
CASSESGVAYEQYF
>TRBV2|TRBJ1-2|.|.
TGCGCCAGCCACACGCCGGACTCGGTGTCTAACTATGGCTACACCTTC
CASHTPDSVSNYGYTF
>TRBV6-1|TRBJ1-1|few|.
TGTGCCAGCAGCGCTATAAGGGGGGACACTGAAGCTTTCTTT
CASSAIRGDTEAFF
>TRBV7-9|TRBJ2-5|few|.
TGTGCCAGCAGCTTAAAGAGTGAGACCCAGTACTTC
CASSLKSETQYF
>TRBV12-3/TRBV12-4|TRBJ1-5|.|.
TGTGCCAGCAGTTTCGCCCAGCATTTT
CASSFAQHF
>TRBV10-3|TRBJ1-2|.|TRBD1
TGTGCCATCAGTGAGGGGACAGCCTCGGCGGCTGGCTACACCTTC
CAISEGTASAAGYTF
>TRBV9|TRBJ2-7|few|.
TGTGCCAGCAGCCCCCGGGCGGGAAACTCCTACGAGCAGTACTTC
CASSPRAGNSYEQYF
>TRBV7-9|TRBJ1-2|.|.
TGTGCCAGCAGCTTAGTTTTGCGGGTGGCTAACTATGGCTACACCTTC
CASSLVLRVANYGYTF
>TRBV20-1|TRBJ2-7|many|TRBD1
TGCAGTGCTAGAAGGACAGGGGGCTACGAGCAGTACTTC
CSARRTGGYEQYF
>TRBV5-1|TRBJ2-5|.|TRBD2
TGCGCCAGCAGCCGGGCGGGGGGGGACCAAGAGACCCAGTACTTC
CASSRAGGDQETQYF
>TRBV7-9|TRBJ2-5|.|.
TGTGCCAGCAGTTTATTCCCGCTTGGGGGGGAGACCCAGTACTTC
CASSLFPLGGETQYF
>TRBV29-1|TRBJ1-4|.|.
TGCAGCGTGGGAGGACTGGCGGGGGATAATGAAAAACTGTTTTTT
CSVGGLAGDNEKLFF
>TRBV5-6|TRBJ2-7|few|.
TGTGCCAGCAGCTTGGGGCCGTCAGTTTACGAGCAGTACTTC
CASSLGPSVYEQYF
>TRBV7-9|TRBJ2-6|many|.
TGTGCCAGCAGCCCCAGGGTAACCGGGGCCAACGTCCTGACTTTC
CASSPRVTGANVLTF
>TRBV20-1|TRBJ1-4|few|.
TGCAGTGCCAAAAGGACGCGTTTAAAGGATGAAAAACTGTTTTTT
CSAKRTRLKDEKLFF